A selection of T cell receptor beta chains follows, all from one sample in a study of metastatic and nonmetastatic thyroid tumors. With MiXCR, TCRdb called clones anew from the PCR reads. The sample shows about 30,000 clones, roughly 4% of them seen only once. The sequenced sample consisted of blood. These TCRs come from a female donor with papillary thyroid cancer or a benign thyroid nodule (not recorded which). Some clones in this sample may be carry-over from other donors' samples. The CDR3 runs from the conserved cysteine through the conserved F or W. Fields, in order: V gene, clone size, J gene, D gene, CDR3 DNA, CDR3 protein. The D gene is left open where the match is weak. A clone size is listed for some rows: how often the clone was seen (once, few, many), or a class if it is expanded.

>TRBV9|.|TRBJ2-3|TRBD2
TGTGCCAGCAGCGTGGGACTAGCATGCCCCGCAGATACGCAGTATTTT
CASSVGLACPADTQYF
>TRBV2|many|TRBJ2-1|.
TGTGCCAGCGCGACTATCTTGAATGAGCAGTTCTTC
CASATILNEQFF
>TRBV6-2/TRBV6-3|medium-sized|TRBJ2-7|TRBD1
TGTGCCAGCAGTTCCTTTCCGGGACAGGGATTCTACGAGCAGTACTTC
CASSSFPGQGFYEQYF
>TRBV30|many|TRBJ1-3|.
TGTGCCTGGGGATCAGGGGCTGGAAACACCATATATTTT
CAWGSGAGNTIYF
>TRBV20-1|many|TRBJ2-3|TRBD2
TGCAGTGCTAGCGGGGGCGCTAGCGGGCGCACAGATACGCAGTATTTT
CSASGGASGRTDTQYF
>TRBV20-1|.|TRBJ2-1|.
TGCAGTGCTAGAGATACGGGGGAGAGGTACAATGAGCAGTTCTTC
CSARDTGERYNEQFF
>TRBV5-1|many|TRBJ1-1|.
TGCGCCAGCAGCTACCAGGGTATCACTGAAGCTTTCTTT
CASSYQGITEAFF
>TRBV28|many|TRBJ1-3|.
TGTGCCAGCAGTCTACCGGGACACCCGTCTTACTCTGGAAACACCATATATTTT
CASSLPGHPSYSGNTIYF
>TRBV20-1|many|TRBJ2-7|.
TGCAGTGCTTGGACGGGCCGAGGGGAGCAGTACTTC
CSAWTGRGEQYF
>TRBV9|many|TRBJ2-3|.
TGTGCCAGCAGCGCCCAGGGTCCCGATACGCAGTATTTT
CASSAQGPDTQYF
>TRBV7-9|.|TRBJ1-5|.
TGTGCCAGCAGCTTAGCAGACAATCAGCCCCAGCATTTT
CASSLADNQPQHF
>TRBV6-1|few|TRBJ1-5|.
TGTGCCAGCAGCCAACAGGGAATCGATCATCCCCAGCATTTT
CASSQQGIDHPQHF
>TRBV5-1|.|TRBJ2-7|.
TGCGCCAGCAGCTTGGGGCGACTGGCCTACGAGCAGTACTTC
CASSLGRLAYEQYF
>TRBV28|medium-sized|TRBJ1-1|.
TGTGCCAGCAGTTCAAACCCCCCTAACACTGAAGCTTTCTTT
CASSSNPPNTEAFF
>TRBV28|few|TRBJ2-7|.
TGTGCCAGCAGTTTATGGACAAAGGGAGAACACGAGCAGTACTTC
CASSLWTKGEHEQYF
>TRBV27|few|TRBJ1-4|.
TGTGCCAGCCGAACTCTGGGGACGGGTGAAAAACTGTTTTTT
CASRTLGTGEKLFF
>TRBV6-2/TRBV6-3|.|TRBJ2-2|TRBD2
TGTGCCAGCGGAAGTATTGCGGGAGGGCCGACCGGGGAGCTGTTTTTT
CASGSIAGGPTGELFF
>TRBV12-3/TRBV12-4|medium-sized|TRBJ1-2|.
TGTGCCAGCAGTGACCCCAGGGGTCTTTTCTATGGCTACACCTTC
CASSDPRGLFYGYTF
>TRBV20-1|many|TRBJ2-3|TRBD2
TGCAGTGCTAGAGATCCCGGACTAGCGGGAGCCACAGATACGCAGTATTTT
CSARDPGLAGATDTQYF
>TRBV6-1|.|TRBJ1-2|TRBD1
TGTGCCAGCAGTGCGACAGGGGGCTCAGGCTACACCTTC
CASSATGGSGYTF
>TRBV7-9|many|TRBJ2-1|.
TGTGCCAGCAGCTTATCAGGCTCCTACAATGAGCAGTTCTTC
CASSLSGSYNEQFF
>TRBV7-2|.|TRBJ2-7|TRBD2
TGTGCCAGCAGCCGTGGAGCGGGGGGTACCTACGAGCAGTACTTC
CASSRGAGGTYEQYF
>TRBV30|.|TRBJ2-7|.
TGTGCCTGGAGTCCCCAGGGTTTTGGAACAGTCGAGCAGTACTTC
CAWSPQGFGTVEQYF
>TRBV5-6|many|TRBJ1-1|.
TGTGCCAGCAGCTTAGACAGGAGAAACACTGAAGCTTTCTTT
CASSLDRRNTEAFF
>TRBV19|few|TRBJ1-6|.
TGTGCCAGTAGTAATATTCGACGAGAAAATTCACCCCTCCACTTT
CASSNIRRENSPLHF
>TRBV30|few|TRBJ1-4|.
TGTGCCTGGCACCGGGACGGTAATGAAAAACTGTTTTTT
CAWHRDGNEKLFF
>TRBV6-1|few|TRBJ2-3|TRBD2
TGTGCCAGCAGGCTCTTAGGGGAGGGCCAGGCAGATACGCAGTATTTT
CASRLLGEGQADTQYF
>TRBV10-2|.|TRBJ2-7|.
TGCGCCAGCAGTGAGCGGGAGCCCTACGAGCAGTACTTC
CASSEREPYEQYF
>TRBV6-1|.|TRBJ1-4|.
TGTGCCAGCAGTGAAAAAACCAGAGGGAAACTGTTTTTT
CASSEKTRGKLFF
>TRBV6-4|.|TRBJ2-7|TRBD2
TGTGCCAGCAGTTCGTCTAGCGGGTCCTACGAGCAGTACTTC
CASSSSSGSYEQYF
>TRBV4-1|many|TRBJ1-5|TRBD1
TGCGCCAGCAGCCAAGATCGGGACAGGGCGAGCAATCAGCCCCAGCATTTT
CASSQDRDRASNQPQHF
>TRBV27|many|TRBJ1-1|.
TGTGCCAGCAGGGGGGGGGTCACTGAAGCTTTCTTT
CASRGGVTEAFF
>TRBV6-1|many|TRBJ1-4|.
TGTGCCATTAACGGGGGTGAAAAACTGTTTTTT
CAINGGEKLFF
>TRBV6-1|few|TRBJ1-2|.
TGTGCCAGTTCAGAGGGGGACTATGGCTACACCTTC
CASSEGDYGYTF
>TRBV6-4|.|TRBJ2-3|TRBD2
TGTGCCAGCAGTGACAGCGGGGGGGCCACAGATACGCAGTATTTT
CASSDSGGATDTQYF
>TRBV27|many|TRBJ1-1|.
TGTGCCAGCAGTTTAAAAGATGGGAACACTGAAGCTTTCTTT
CASSLKDGNTEAFF
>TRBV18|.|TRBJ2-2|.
TGTGCCAGCTCACCACAGGCCCAATCGAGCACCGGGGAGCTGTTTTTT
CASSPQAQSSTGELFF
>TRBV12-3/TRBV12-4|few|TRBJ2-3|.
TGTGCCGGCGCGGGATATACGCAGTATTTT
CAGAGYTQYF
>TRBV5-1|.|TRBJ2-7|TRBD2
TGCGCCAGCAGTGCTGGGACTAGCGGAGGCTACGAGCAGTACTTC
CASSAGTSGGYEQYF
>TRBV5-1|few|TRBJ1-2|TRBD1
TGCGCCAGCAGCTTGGGACAGGGCAAGAGAGGCTACACCTTC
CASSLGQGKRGYTF
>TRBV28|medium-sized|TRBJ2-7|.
TGTGCCAGCAGTATCGCGGACAGTAGCTCCTACGAGCAGTACTTC
CASSIADSSSYEQYF